The present T cell receptor beta chain was sequenced within a study of shared clonotypes between healthy human individuals (dated by TCRdb to 2018 to 2021). Regarding the study in general: The cohort comprised a couple of women and a few men aged 18 to 49 years. For each donor, three plates each were used for CD4 naive and CD4 memory, two plates were used for CD8 naive, and one plate was used for CD8 memory. To estimate repertoire size and how much clonotypes are shared between individuals, the study performed deep sequencing of blood TCR repertoires from a few healthy adults. To increase sequencing depth and limit assay-specific biases, TCR repertoire library preparation and sequencing were carried out by different laboratories using diverse techniques. Per donor, leukapheresis produced somewhere between about 0.9 and 9 billion PBMCs. Study-level results and caveats: The genetic and exposure-history diversity represented was limited by the small number of donors. Pairwise subsampling indicated that sequencing depth was expected to affect the degree of clonotype sharing among donors. Naive subsets generally had larger estimated clonotype richness than memory subsets. Sampling was limited to blood, and TCR repertoires in tissue likely differ from TCR repertoires in blood. Compared with non-shared clonotypes, clonotypes shared by all four sorted-subset donors had higher generation probabilities. Incomplete sequencing was indicated by rarefaction of sorted-subset datasets, despite the large sequencing depth. When several donors were compared, the shared fraction of clonotypes was 5% to 6.5% for naive CD4, about 4% for naive CD8, 2% to 2.5% for memory CD4, and under 0.5% for memory CD8.

As to this clone: It lacks a known antigen. Qualities for individual bases were not recorded, and no much larger clone is one base off.

Healthy HIV-negative adults with no recently reported acute infections or vaccinations were included as donors. Every donor was a Caucasian adult residing in Nashville, Tennessee, USA. CD4+ T cells were enriched through magnetic negative selection, after which naive cells were positively selected on CD45RA and the remaining negative fraction served as the memory subset. Blood was collected by leukapheresis, and PBMCs were isolated by Ficoll-Histopaque density gradient centrifugation and then cryopreserved in liquid nitrogen vapor phase. Analytical flow cytometry was used to check the purity and quantity of every magnetically sorted T cell population. From each sorted fraction, genomic DNA was isolated and quantified by UV absorbance on a Nanodrop 2000c. TCR CDR3 regions were amplified from genomic DNA by multiplex PCR using the deep immunoSEQ assay. For each cell subset, the extracted genomic DNA was distributed evenly across all wells of several immunoSEQ 96-well plates, and each plate served as one replicate. For sorted subsets, each replicate PCR was loaded with 200 ng genomic DNA, equivalent to about 33,000 T cell genomes. Purified libraries were quantified with a Qubit 3.0 fluorometer, sized on a Bioanalyzer 2100, and re-quantified with the KAPA Library Quantification kit. A separate single-read 150-cycle Illumina NextSeq 550 flow cell was used to sequence each immunoSEQ 96-well plate. Concerning the study's data processing: The immunoSEQ output contained only junctional sequences without quality scores, so filtering could not match that applied to full-length reads. Sequences were annotated with PyIR, a Python wrapper for IgBLAST v1.9, and V/J genes and CDR3 were assigned using IMGT germline references. Reads were filtered out if the reads had weak V/J assignments (E-value above 1e-6), no CDR3, stop codons, out-of-frame junctions, or ambiguous translated residues. V3J clonotypes were defined by identical inferred V gene, J gene, and CDR3 amino acid sequence. To compute the percentage overlap between repertoires, the number of shared unique clonotypes was divided by the size of the smaller repertoire. Richness of each repertoire was evaluated using RTK rarefaction, the Chao1 estimator, and Recon v2.1 estimates of unobserved clonotypes. For all TCRbeta clonotypes obtained by the gDNA method from a few donors, generation probabilities were computed with OLGA. The immuneACCESS repertoire file appears here via TCRdb, limited to in-frame rearrangements. These files lack a portion of the clones; in checked studies, under half of the deficit traces to unresolved V genes, and the cause of the others is not known. That table is the source of V, J and clone size, and D and trimming were worked out from the DNA. The sample has approximately 1,500,000 clones on record, 96% of them singletons. Of the sample, about 1.2% is held by the ten largest clones.

The sequenced material came from naive CD4+ T cells sorted from blood. The sample's cell subset or site label, in plain terms: CD45RA+ positively selected. The TCR sequence derives from a man aged 30-40 years in good health.

This receptor carries the CDR3 CASSKVVGRVAIRSSYNEQFF. The nucleotide sequence reads TGTGCCAGCAGCAAAGTAGTAGGCAGGGTCGCGATCCGGAGCTCCTACAATGAGCAGTTCTTC. The sequence joins TRBV21-1 to TRBJ2-1; the tabulated D call, TRBD1, remains unverified against the DNA. TRBV21-1 is marked as a pseudogene. Its CDR3 holds 21 amino acids, cysteine through phenylalanine. The sequence is cut down to CDR3 DNA, 63 bases in frame from base 1.